The rows below give T cell receptor beta chains drawn from one sample of a study of OX40 agonist ivuxolimab in advanced cancers. Generated by immunoSEQ multiplex PCR, the TCRdb table keeps only in-frame clones and is missing some. The sample includes 34,000 or so clones, 65% to 90% seen only once; the top ten take under 1.5%. Source: CD4+ or CD8+ T cells sorted from blood, taken in a trial of the OX40 agonist ivuxolimab. The source is an adult with an advanced solid tumor such as melanoma, head and neck, liver or kidney cancer. The CDR3 runs from the conserved cysteine through the conserved F or W. The D gene is left open where the match is weak. Clone size is not always given. Where it is, it says once, few, many or a class for expanded clones.

v_gene: TRBV6-5
d_gene: TRBD2
j_gene: TRBJ2-1
abundance: -
CDR3nt: TGTGCCAGCAGTTTACTAGCGGGGGGACGGGAGCAGTTCTTC
CDR3aa: CASSLLAGGREQFF

v_gene: TRBV28
d_gene: -
j_gene: TRBJ2-7
abundance: -
CDR3nt: TGTGCCAGCAGCCTATTAACCGTTAGAGAGCAGTACTTC
CDR3aa: CASSLLTVREQYF

v_gene: TRBV5-4
d_gene: -
j_gene: TRBJ1-1
abundance: -
CDR3nt: TGTGCCAGCAGTCCAAGATTTAGTTCGGGAAGCACTGAAGCTTTCTTT
CDR3aa: CASSPRFSSGSTEAFF

v_gene: TRBV6-5
d_gene: -
j_gene: TRBJ2-7
abundance: -
CDR3nt: TGTGCCAGCAGTTCCCCTTACGGCAGGGCCTACGAGCAGTACTTC
CDR3aa: CASSSPYGRAYEQYF

v_gene: TRBV28
d_gene: TRBD1
j_gene: TRBJ1-2
abundance: few
CDR3nt: TGTGCCACGGGACAGGCGCTCCCGATTAACTATGGCTACACCTTC
CDR3aa: CATGQALPINYGYTF

v_gene: TRBV5-1
d_gene: TRBD2
j_gene: TRBJ2-3
abundance: -
CDR3nt: TGCGCCAGCAGCCAAAGTCTGGCGGGGGGGCCTTATTCCAGCACAGATACGCAGTATTTT
CDR3aa: CASSQSLAGGPYSSTDTQYF

v_gene: TRBV10-1
d_gene: TRBD1
j_gene: TRBJ2-2
abundance: -
CDR3nt: TGCGCCAGCCGGCGAGACAGGGTTTGGGCTGGGGAGCTGTTTTTT
CDR3aa: CASRRDRVWAGELFF

v_gene: TRBV9
d_gene: -
j_gene: TRBJ1-1
abundance: few
CDR3nt: TGTGCCAGCAGCGTAGCCAGGAACACTGAAGCTTTCTTT
CDR3aa: CASSVARNTEAFF

v_gene: TRBV11-2
d_gene: TRBD1
j_gene: TRBJ2-1
abundance: -
CDR3nt: TGTGCCAGCGAGGGACAGGGCAGCAATGAGCAGTTCTTC
CDR3aa: CASEGQGSNEQFF

v_gene: TRBV6-1
d_gene: TRBD1
j_gene: TRBJ2-7
abundance: -
CDR3nt: TGTGCCAGCAGCCCAACAGGGGATTCGCGCGAGCAGTACTTC
CDR3aa: CASSPTGDSREQYF

v_gene: TRBV19
d_gene: -
j_gene: TRBJ1-4
abundance: -
CDR3nt: TGTGCCAGTAGTATTTCCGGACACAGTGAAAAACTGTTTTTT
CDR3aa: CASSISGHSEKLFF

v_gene: TRBV6-6
d_gene: TRBD2
j_gene: TRBJ2-1
abundance: -
CDR3nt: TGTGCCAGCAGTTACTCAGGAGTAGCGGGTGTAGATGAGCAGTTCTTC
CDR3aa: CASSYSGVAGVDEQFF

v_gene: TRBV18
d_gene: -
j_gene: TRBJ2-3
abundance: -
CDR3nt: TGTGCCAGCTCACCACAAAACAGGGAGTCGGGCACAGATACGCAGTATTTT
CDR3aa: CASSPQNRESGTDTQYF

v_gene: TRBV6-5
d_gene: TRBD1
j_gene: TRBJ1-1
abundance: once
CDR3nt: TGTGCCAGCAGTTACTTCGGGACAGGGCCGAACACTGAAGCTTTCTTT
CDR3aa: CASSYFGTGPNTEAFF

v_gene: TRBV18
d_gene: TRBD2
j_gene: TRBJ2-1
abundance: -
CDR3nt: TGTGCCAGCTCACCTCTTAGCGGGGCGGAAGGGGATGAGCAGTTCTTC
CDR3aa: CASSPLSGAEGDEQFF

v_gene: TRBV9
d_gene: TRBD2
j_gene: TRBJ2-1
abundance: -
CDR3nt: TGTGCCAGCAGCGTAGCTAGCGGGGGATACAATGAGCAGTTCTTC
CDR3aa: CASSVASGGYNEQFF

v_gene: TRBV19
d_gene: -
j_gene: TRBJ1-4
abundance: -
CDR3nt: TGTGCCAGTAGTATACCGAGAACTAATGAAAAACTGTTTTTT
CDR3aa: CASSIPRTNEKLFF

v_gene: TRBV5-1
d_gene: TRBD2
j_gene: TRBJ2-5
abundance: -
CDR3nt: TGCGCCAGCAGCTGGACTAGCGGCTTTCCAGAGACCCAGTACTTC
CDR3aa: CASSWTSGFPETQYF

v_gene: TRBV19
d_gene: -
j_gene: TRBJ1-6
abundance: -
CDR3nt: TGTGCCAGTAGCCCCCGGGGACCTCCGGTCACCCTCCACTTT
CDR3aa: CASSPRGPPVTLHF

v_gene: TRBV5-1
d_gene: TRBD2
j_gene: TRBJ2-5
abundance: -
CDR3nt: TGCGCCAGCAGCTTGGCCCCTAGCGGGAGCCCCGGGACCCAGTACTTC
CDR3aa: CASSLAPSGSPGTQYF

v_gene: TRBV5-4
d_gene: -
j_gene: TRBJ2-6
abundance: -
CDR3nt: TGTGCCAGCAGCAATATACAGGGAACACAATCTGGGGCCAACGTCCTGACTTTC
CDR3aa: CASSNIQGTQSGANVLTF

v_gene: TRBV2
d_gene: -
j_gene: TRBJ1-2
abundance: few
CDR3nt: TGTGCCAGCAGTGAAGAACGGGCCAGCCAGCCTGGCTACACCTTC
CDR3aa: CASSEERASQPGYTF

v_gene: TRBV5-8
d_gene: -
j_gene: TRBJ1-5
abundance: -
CDR3nt: TGTGCCAGCAGCTTTTCCCTCAATCAGCCCCAGCATTTT
CDR3aa: CASSFSLNQPQHF

v_gene: TRBV7-3
d_gene: TRBD2
j_gene: TRBJ2-3
abundance: -
CDR3nt: TGTGCCAGCAGCTTTTTACCTAGCGGGGGTAGCACAGATACGCAGTATTTT
CDR3aa: CASSFLPSGGSTDTQYF

v_gene: TRBV15
d_gene: TRBD2
j_gene: TRBJ2-3
abundance: -
CDR3nt: TGTGCCACCAGCAGAGATCTTGCTAGCGGGGGCACAGATACGCAGTATTTT
CDR3aa: CATSRDLASGGTDTQYF

v_gene: TRBV7-2
d_gene: -
j_gene: TRBJ2-5
abundance: -
CDR3nt: TGTGCCAGCTCAGGGGTCCGGGGAGGTGCGGAGACCCAGTACTTC
CDR3aa: CASSGVRGGAETQYF

v_gene: TRBV7-2
d_gene: TRBD2
j_gene: TRBJ2-2
abundance: few
CDR3nt: TGTGCCAGCAGCTTAGCGGGGAGCGGGGGGCTGTTTTTT
CDR3aa: CASSLAGSGGLFF

v_gene: TRBV4-3
d_gene: -
j_gene: TRBJ2-3
abundance: few
CDR3nt: TGCGCCAGCAGCCCTATCGGCACAGATACGCAGTATTTT
CDR3aa: CASSPIGTDTQYF

v_gene: TRBV5-8
d_gene: -
j_gene: TRBJ1-3
abundance: -
CDR3nt: TGTGCCAGCAGCTTGGACTCCTTGCTCGCTGGAAACACCATATATTTT
CDR3aa: CASSLDSLLAGNTIYF

v_gene: TRBV18
d_gene: -
j_gene: TRBJ2-7
abundance: -
CDR3nt: TGTGCCAGCTCCGGACTCGGTCGAGAGCAGTACTTC
CDR3aa: CASSGLGREQYF

v_gene: TRBV5-4
d_gene: -
j_gene: TRBJ2-7
abundance: -
CDR3nt: TGTGCCAGCAGCTTGGACCTAAAACCGGGAGTCCACTCCTACGAGCAGTACTTC
CDR3aa: CASSLDLKPGVHSYEQYF

v_gene: TRBV6-5
d_gene: -
j_gene: TRBJ1-1
abundance: -
CDR3nt: TGTGCCAGCAGTGCGACAGCGAACACTGAAGCTTTCTTT
CDR3aa: CASSATANTEAFF

v_gene: TRBV2
d_gene: TRBD2
j_gene: TRBJ2-5
abundance: -
CDR3nt: TGTGCCAGCAGTGGGACTAGCGGGGAGACCCAGTACTTC
CDR3aa: CASSGTSGETQYF

v_gene: TRBV19
d_gene: TRBD1
j_gene: TRBJ1-6
abundance: -
CDR3nt: TGTGCCAGTAGTAGCCCGACAGGGGTTGTCAATTCACCCCTCCACTTT
CDR3aa: CASSSPTGVVNSPLHF

v_gene: TRBV4-1
d_gene: TRBD1
j_gene: TRBJ1-2
abundance: -
CDR3nt: TGCGCCAGCAGCCGACAACAAGGGACAGGGGGCCGTTTCTATGGCTACACCTTC
CDR3aa: CASSRQQGTGGRFYGYTF

v_gene: TRBV5-1
d_gene: -
j_gene: TRBJ1-2
abundance: -
CDR3nt: TGCGCCAGCAGCTTGGATTGGGCTTCTAACTATGGCTACACCTTC
CDR3aa: CASSLDWASNYGYTF

v_gene: TRBV6-6
d_gene: -
j_gene: TRBJ2-3
abundance: -
CDR3nt: TGTGCCGGCCAACGAGATAGGAGCACAGATACGCAGTATTTT
CDR3aa: CAGQRDRSTDTQYF

v_gene: TRBV5-1
d_gene: -
j_gene: TRBJ2-1
abundance: -
CDR3nt: TGCGCCAGCAGCTCCCAGGGGGCGGGAGTATCCTACAATGAGCAGTTCTTC
CDR3aa: CASSSQGAGVSYNEQFF

v_gene: TRBV7-9
d_gene: -
j_gene: TRBJ1-1
abundance: -
CDR3nt: TGTGCCAGCGGAAGCGCGGACACTGAAGCTTTCTTT
CDR3aa: CASGSADTEAFF

v_gene: TRBV20-1
d_gene: -
j_gene: TRBJ2-3
abundance: -
CDR3nt: TGCAGTGCAACACTGGCGGATACGCAGTATTTT
CDR3aa: CSATLADTQYF